This T cell receptor (beta chain) was sequenced during a study of T-cell reconstitution after alpha-beta-depleted transplantation in children. The junction had 18 bases not matched to a gene; V was cut back by 1 base and J by 9 bases. This CDR3 has 19 amino acids. The germline V gene encodes CDR1 SGHAT and CDR2 FQDESV (reference sequence). This clonotype was counted a few times. A TCRbeta library incorporating unique molecular identifiers was prepared. TCRdb recomputed calls from the PCR reads with MiXCR, one row per CDR3 protein. The sample gives hundreds of thousands of distinct CDR3 sequences, around a third of which show up once; around 2.4% is in the top ten.

The chain employs TRBV11-1 and TRBJ2-1; 10 positions agree with TRBD1. The specimen comprised PBMCs from the stem cell graft donor, sampled from the stem cell graft. This TCR was sampled from a human donor who donated a stem cell graft to a child with aplastic anemia. CDR3 in amino acids: CASSLEGGQPGQGYSEQFF. The CDR3, as DNA: TGTGCCAGCAGCTTAGAAGGGGGTCAACCGGGACAGGGGTATAGTGAGCAGTTCTTC.